Following are 11 T cell receptor beta chains from one sample sequenced in a study of T cell changes during pregnancy in multiple sclerosis. TCRdb's table, derived via immunoSEQ multiplex PCR, lists solely in-frame clones and lacks some. The sample has under 50,000 clones, about 94% seen once; the top ten hold around 0.33%. The input for sequencing was CD4+ T cells from peripheral blood mononuclear cells, taken after pregnancy. These receptors came from a female donor with multiple sclerosis, enrolled in a pregnancy study.

The V call is TRBV18, the J call TRBJ2-1; 12 nucleotides match TRBD2. Germline trimming cut 3 bases from V and 7 bases from J; bases unmatched to any gene: 4. Germline lookup yields CDR1 KGHSH and CDR2 LQKENI. The CDR3 extends over 15 amino acids. CDR3 nucleotides: TGTGCCAGCTCACCGACTAGCGGGGGTTTTAATGAGCAGTTCTTC. It encodes CASSPTSGGFNEQFF.

The chain combines TRBV7-2 with TRBJ2-3, with a possible D match to TRBD2 (5 bases). Germline CDR1 is SGHTA and CDR2 is FQGNSA. V was pared by 2 bases and J by 1 base, with 13 bases between. The CDR3 has 16 residues. The CDR3 loop reads CASSLTIAGGTDTQYF. CDR3 coding DNA: TGTGCCAGCAGCTTAACCATTGCCGGGGGCACAGATACGCAGTATTTT.

V is TRBV27 and J is TRBJ1-1, with no clear D. V lost 3 bases and J lost 8, with 13 bases in between. The V gene's germline CDR1 is MNHEY and CDR2 SMNVEV (reference sequence). The CDR3 sequence is 13 residues long. This CDR3 is CASSFRQAQEAFF. CDR3 nucleotides: TGTGCCAGCAGTTTCCGGCAGGCACAAGAAGCTTTCTTT.

The chain links TRBV28 to TRBJ1-2; 8 positions match TRBD1. The germline V gene encodes CDR1 MDHEN and CDR2 SYDVKM. The CDR3 loop spans 13 amino acids. V dropped 5 bases and J dropped 4; count of bases not matched to a gene: 3. CDR3 residues: CASSTGGAYGYTF. The CDR3 bases are TGTGCCAGCAGTACAGGGGGGGCCTATGGCTACACCTTC.

The chain links TRBV15 to TRBJ2-7, with D perhaps matching TRBD2 (6 bases). V lost 8 bases, J lost 0 bases, and 17 bases lay in between. The CDR3 covers 15 residues. Germline CDR1 and CDR2: LNHNV and YYDKDF (reference sequence). The CDR3 here is CATQRRGPRSYEQYF. For the CDR3, the DNA is TGTGCCACCCAACGGAGGGGCCCCCGCTCCTACGAGCAGTACTTC.

This chain uses TRBV25-1 with TRBJ2-7, with 7 bases lining up with TRBD2. This CDR3 spans 15 amino acids. Unmatched junction bases numbered 8, after V lost 6 bases and J lost 0 bases. Germline loops: CDR1 MGHDK, CDR2 SYGVNS. The CDR3 DNA follows: TGTGCCAGCAGACCTGCTAGCGGACCCTCCTACGAGCAGTACTTC. The encoded protein is CASRPASGPSYEQYF.

The V gene is TRBV30, the J gene TRBJ2-1; 7 bases line up with TRBD1. V was clipped by 0 bases and J by 1 base; unmatched bases: 3. This CDR3 is built from 15 residues. Germline values: CDR1 GTSNPN, CDR2 SVGIG (reference sequence). The CDR3 DNA sequence: TGTGCCTGGAGTGTAGGGGGCCGATCCTACAATGAGCAGTTCTTC. Amino acid sequence: CAWSVGGRSYNEQFF. The complete variable domain, with remaining parts taken from reference TRBV30 and TRBJ2-1, reads SQTIHQWPATLVQPVGSPLSLECTVEGTSNPNLYWYRQAAGRGLQLLFYSVGIGQISSEVPQNLSASRPQDRQFILSSKKLLLSDSGFYLCAWSVGGRSYNEQFFGPGTRLTVL.

This sequence joins TRBV6-1 and TRBJ1-1; no clear D. In germline, CDR1 is MNHNS, CDR2 SASEGT. V dropped 7 bases and J dropped 0 bases, with 12 bases sitting between them. The CDR3 is made up of 14 amino acids. CDR3 region: CASTNTRVNTEAFF. CDR3 in DNA: TGTGCCAGCACCAACACCCGTGTGAACACTGAAGCTTTCTTT.

CDR3 region: CASAGQDLSYNEQFF. CDR3 in DNA: TGTGCCAGCGCAGGACAGGACCTTTCATACAATGAGCAGTTCTTC. V gene TRBV19 combines with J gene TRBJ2-1, with TRBD1 identical over 7 bases. The CDR3 has 15 amino acids. From germline, CDR1 is LNHDA and CDR2 SQIVND (reference sequence). J lost 4 bases, V lost 9 bases, and 12 bases had no gene match.

The chain has TRBV30 and TRBJ1-6; TRBD1 might be the D (5 bases). V lost 3 bases to trimming and J lost 9 bases, with 18 bases between them. Germline V gives CDR1 GTSNPN, CDR2 SVGIG (reference sequence). The CDR3 contains 15 residues. CDR3 nucleotide sequence: TGTGCCTGGAGCGTGGTTGGCGGAGGGGCTTCACCCCTCCACTTT. It codes for CAWSVVGGGASPLHF.

This clone was found once. The rearrangement joins TRBV11-3 to TRBJ2-7; 7 bases align to TRBD1. This CDR3 is 17 amino acids long. Germline V CDR1 and CDR2: SGHNT, YENEEA. The J segment lost 0 bases and the V segment lost 0 bases, leaving 8 bases of the junction unmatched. Here the CDR3 DNA reads TGTGCCAGCAGCTTAGATAAGAAGGGGACAGACTCCTACGAGCAGTACTTC. Translated, it gives CASSLDKKGTDSYEQYF.